These T cell receptor beta chains were read from a single sample in a study of identical twins. TCRdb analysed the 5' RACE reads with MiXCR anew, one entry per CDR3 protein. Here the sample spans about 920,000 distinct CDR3 sequences, 10% to 15% being singletons. The data were also submitted as part of a second study, on yellow fever vaccine responses in identical twins.

The source material was PBMCs. These receptors came from a woman aged 18-29 years in good health. CDR3s include the opening cysteine and the closing phenylalanine or tryptophan.

v_gene	CDR3aa
TRBV6-5	CASSYSTGYEQYF
TRBV11-2	CASSSTFFRSGSTDTQYF
TRBV5-5	CASSFYSGSSYNEQFF
TRBV2	CASSPRTGGQPQHF
TRBV5-1	CASSLSAGGDNYGYTF
TRBV5-1	CASSLFRAGNEETQYF
TRBV7-3	CASSDGRGGRTDTQYF
TRBV7-6	CASSPGQGAAFF
TRBV29-1	CSVASGAGGQPQHF
TRBV20-1	CSAHNSYEQYF
TRBV3-1	CASSQPPYTGELFF
TRBV6-1	CASSEAGAGTGELFF
TRBV4-1	CASSQARTSTDTQYF
TRBV19	CASTTLMAGNTIYF
TRBV6-1	CASNPEFVGDYQETQYF
TRBV7-9	CASSPGDTYKETQYF
TRBV25-1	CASSGWGPRLGQYF
TRBV9	CASSVGLRVADTQYF
TRBV4-1	CASSQVYRDGTEAFF
TRBV10-3	CATGSGQDYGYTF
TRBV20-1	CSASPGELSYNEQFF
TRBV10-3	CAISDYPNEQFF
TRBV6-5	CASSYVAAANTGELFF
TRBV7-2	CASSRLAGDEQYF
TRBV20-1	CSAAQGSWSYEQYF
TRBV10-1	CASSDPTGASLREQFF
TRBV21-1	CASSKESASWAPKNEKLFF
TRBV2	CASRGQGAHTEAFF
TRBV10-3	CAISEAGISGNTIYF
TRBV25-1	CASSEPGTGWTQYF
TRBV12-3/TRBV12-4	CASRSRGRPYF
TRBV6-1	CASSEAEYNEQFF
TRBV18	CASSPPGRAVTDTQYF
TRBV5-6	CASRAAAISYNEQFF
TRBV10-3	CAISERTNGSPLHF
TRBV28	CASSPGRTGYGYTF
TRBV6-1	CASSPRYTGELFF
TRBV10-3	CAISERDSSYNEQFF
TRBV29-1	CSVEGGTLLDYGYTF
TRBV5-1	CASSLGAGVGYADTQYF
TRBV29-1	CSVEGSSASTDTQYF
TRBV7-6	CASSLGFVRESLASEQFF
TRBV20-1	CSTPGGQGNSPLHF
TRBV12-5	CASGLGQGTQYF
TRBV10-3	CAIRAGTGTGELFF